This is a list of T cell receptor beta chains from one sample in a study of PD-L1 blockade in urothelial cancer. The repertoire was sequenced with immunoSEQ multiplex PCR; TCRdb's copy has only in-frame clones and lacks some. This table has more than 30,000 clones, about 89% appearing once. This material consisted of PBMCs, taken around atezolizumab (anti-PD-L1) treatment. The receptors derive from a man older than 75 with urothelial cancer. The CDR3 runs from the conserved cysteine through the conserved F or W. D genes are given only for firm matches. Clone sizes are given selectively: once, few, many, or a class where the clone is expanded.

TRBV7-9	NA	TRBJ2-6	TRBD2	CASSLQILAGVSGANVLTF	TGTGCCAGCAGCTTACAGATACTAGCGGGAGTATCTGGGGCCAACGTCCTGACTTTC
TRBV30	few	TRBJ1-2	TRBD1	CAWSGGQGGYGYTF	TGTGCCTGGAGTGGGGGACAGGGGGGCTATGGCTACACCTTC
TRBV5-4	NA	TRBJ2-1	NA	CASTPGGGHYNEQFF	TGTGCCAGCACCCCCGGCGGGGGACACTACAATGAGCAGTTCTTC
TRBV28	NA	TRBJ2-1	NA	CASSSGGAGGNEQFF	TGTGCAAGCAGTTCCGGTGGGGCCGGGGGTAATGAGCAGTTCTTC
TRBV28	NA	TRBJ2-7	NA	CASSPPSLRAYEQYF	TGTGCCAGCAGTCCCCCGTCACTCAGGGCCTACGAGCAGTACTTC
TRBV29-1	NA	TRBJ2-7	NA	CSVVTYEQYF	TGCAGCGTTGTTACCTACGAGCAGTACTTC
TRBV27	NA	TRBJ2-7	TRBD2	CASSGGRANEQYF	TGTGCCAGCAGCGGCGGGAGGGCCAACGAGCAGTACTTC
TRBV6-1	NA	TRBJ2-7	TRBD1	CASSRDRGYEQYF	TGTGCCAGCAGTCGGGACAGGGGCTACGAGCAGTACTTC
TRBV14	NA	TRBJ1-2	TRBD1	CASSQGPAQGMSRGYTF	TGTGCCAGCAGCCAAGGGCCGGCACAGGGGATGTCGAGGGGCTACACCTTC
TRBV19	NA	TRBJ1-5	TRBD1	CASSLGTGPNQPQHF	TGTGCCAGTAGTTTAGGGACAGGTCCCAATCAGCCCCAGCATTTT
TRBV5-1	NA	TRBJ1-5	NA	CASSPGPGNGDQPQHF	TGCGCCAGCAGCCCAGGCCCGGGGAATGGAGATCAGCCCCAGCATTTT